This TCR beta chain is drawn from a study of beta chain features in type 1 diabetes. The study, taken as a whole, reports: Cells with high TCR expression could be over-represented by cDNA sequencing. The study left unresolved whether HLA type influences TCRB rearrangement. Moderately but significantly shorter TCRB CDR3s were found in Type 1 diabetes patients in all four CD4+ subsets.

This CDR3 comprises 13 residues. The germline V and J ends were trimmed by 7 bases and 2 bases, with 10 bases remaining between them. Germline CDR1 and CDR2: ENHRY and SYGVKD. The entirety of the isolated RNA underwent reverse transcription, so expressed TCRB transcripts were sequenced. Data came from immunoSEQ multiplex PCR; TCRdb stores just in-frame clones and leaves some out. Of approximately 250,000 clones in the sample, 16% were seen once. With regard to this clone: Its antigen is still unknown.

Based on CD45RO/CCR7/CD25/CD127/CD95/CD27, CD4+ regulatory, stem cell-like memory, naive and central memory cells were sorted. The chain is built from TRBV10-3 and TRBJ2-3; D remains ambiguous. Sequencing was done on a sample of naive CD4+ T cells from blood. The receptor was derived from a man between 25 and 39 years old with type 1 diabetes. CDR3 region: CAITGDPTDTQYF. The CDR3 DNA is TGTGCCATCACCGGCGACCCCACAGATACGCAGTATTTT.